The 5 T cell receptor beta chains presented below share a single source sample, sequenced in a study of cytomegalovirus exposure and HLA in healthy donors. It was with 60 Vbeta and 13 Jbeta primers that the PCR ran. The protocol was immunoSEQ multiplex PCR, while the TCRdb copy is restricted to in-frame clones and leaves out a portion. The data show 150,000 to 200,000 clones, and the top ten clones hold 1% to 1.5%. The sequenced sample consisted of PBMCs. These receptors were collected from a woman aged 60-70 years in good health and CMV-seronegative.

The V gene is TRBV2, the J gene TRBJ1-1; perhaps TRBD1 as D (6 bases). Trimming pared 4 bases from V and 6 bases from J, leaving 9 bases between. The CDR3 contains 12 residues. Germline V gene lookup returns CDR1 SNHLY and CDR2 FYNNEI. CDR3 sequence (DNA): TGTGCCAGCAGTGGGGACACCGCTGAAGCTTTCTTT. Its protein is CASSGDTAEAFF.

V is TRBV2 and J is TRBJ1-1; D possibly corresponds to TRBD1 (6 bases). Germline V gives CDR1 SNHLY, CDR2 FYNNEI. The CDR3 spans 15 residues. V dropped 8 bases and J dropped 0 bases, with 16 bases sitting between them. The CDR3 DNA follows: TGTGCCAGCTCCGGACAGCCGATTATGAACACTGAAGCTTTCTTT. This encodes CASSGQPIMNTEAFF.

The chain combines TRBV18 with TRBJ2-7, with TRBD1 matching 8 bases. The junction had 4 bases not matched to a gene; V was cut back by 2 bases and J by 1 base. The length of the CDR3 is 15 residues. Germline CDR1 reads KGHSH; CDR2 reads LQKENI. CDR3 coding DNA: TGTGCCAGCTCACCATCCCGGGACAGGTCCTACGAGCAGTACTTC. It codes for CASSPSRDRSYEQYF.

This rearrangement joins TRBV9 to TRBJ1-1; possibly TRBD1 for D (6 bases). There are 15 residues in the CDR3. Germline lookup yields CDR1 SGDLS and CDR2 YYNGEE. V was clipped by 0 bases and J by 5 bases, with 14 bases between them. CDR3 coding DNA: TGTGCCAGCAGCGTAGTGATGGACAGTCGAACTGAAGCTTTCTTT. Translating gives CASSVVMDSRTEAFF. Complete variable domain (other parts from reference TRBV9 and TRBJ1-1): DSGVTQTPKHLITATGQRVTLRCSPRSGDLSVYWYQQSLDQGLQFLIQYYNGEERAKGNILERFSAQQFPDLHSELNLSSLELGDSALYFCASSVVMDSRTEAFFGQGTRLTVV.

The chain is built from TRBV7-3 and TRBJ2-3; a weak D match, TRBD2 (5 bases). V dropped 0 bases and J dropped 0 bases, with 7 bases sitting between them. The CDR3 runs 15 residues. Germline V gives CDR1 SGHTA, CDR2 FQGTGA. The CDR3 spells CASSLTRDSTDTQYF. CDR3 sequence (DNA): TGTGCCAGCAGCTTAACCCGGGATAGCACAGATACGCAGTATTTT.